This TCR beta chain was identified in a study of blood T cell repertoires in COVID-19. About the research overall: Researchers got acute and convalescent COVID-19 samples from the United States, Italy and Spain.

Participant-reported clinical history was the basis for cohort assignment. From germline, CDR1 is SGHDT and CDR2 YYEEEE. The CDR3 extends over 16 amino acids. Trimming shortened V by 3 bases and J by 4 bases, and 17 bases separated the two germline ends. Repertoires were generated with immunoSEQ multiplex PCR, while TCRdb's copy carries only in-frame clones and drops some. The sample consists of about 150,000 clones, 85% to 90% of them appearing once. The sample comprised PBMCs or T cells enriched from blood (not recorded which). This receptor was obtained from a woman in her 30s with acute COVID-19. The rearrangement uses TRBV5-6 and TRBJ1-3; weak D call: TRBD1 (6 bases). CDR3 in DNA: TGTGCCAGCAGCTCAAAAACGGAAACAGGGGGAAACACCATATATTTT. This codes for CASSSKTETGGNTIYF.